These 22 T cell receptor beta chains came from one sample sequenced in a study of beta chain features in type 1 diabetes. Study-wide results and caveats: Shorter TCRB CDR3s, moderately but significantly so, were found in Type 1 diabetes patients in all four CD4+ subsets.

Reverse transcription of all isolated RNA meant that expressed TCRB transcripts were sequenced. The table came from immunoSEQ multiplex PCR; TCRdb's copy has only in-frame clones and leaves some out. The sample lists about 99,000 clones; roughly 28% were seen once. These receptors have no identified antigens. Specimen: central memory CD4+ T cells from blood. The receptors come from a woman under 30 with type 1 diabetes.

The chain uses TRBV11-2 and TRBJ2-6; a possible D gene is TRBD1 (6 bases). With 1 base removed from V and 1 base from J, the gap between germline ends came to 11 bases. Germline V gene data show CDR1 as SGHAT and CDR2 as FQNNGV. The CDR3 has 17 residues. CDR3 sequence reads: CASSLVGRGSGANVLTF. The CDR3 nucleotides read TGTGCCAGCAGCTTAGTAGGCAGGGGTTCTGGGGCCAACGTCCTGACTTTC. Drawing the rest from reference TRBV11-2 and TRBJ2-6, the complete variable domain is EAGVAQSPRYKIIEKRQSVAFWCNPISGHATLYWYQQILGQGPKLLIQFQNNGVVDDSQLPKDRFSAERLKGVDSTLKIQPAKLEDSAVYLCASSLVGRGSGANVLTFGAGSRLTVL.

The CDR3 nucleotides read TGTGCCAGCAGCTCCGGGACAGGTCACAATGAGCAGTTCTTC. Residues: CASSSGTGHNEQFF. The chain uses TRBV7-3 and TRBJ2-1, with 8 bases aligning to TRBD1. Germline V CDR1 and CDR2: SGHTA, FQGTGA. The CDR3 has 14 residues. V gave up 4 bases and J gave up 5 bases; unmatched junction bases: 4.

The sample holds a few counts of this clone. This chain joins TRBV6-1 and TRBJ1-5, with D hard to call. V was clipped by 6 bases and J by 4 bases, with 10 bases between them. The CDR3 has 13 residues. Germline V lookup: CDR1 MNHNS, CDR2 SASEGT. CDR3 in amino acids: CASREDRNQPQHF. CDR3 DNA: TGTGCCAGCAGGGAGGATCGGAATCAGCCCCAGCATTTT.

The gene calls are TRBV7-2 and TRBJ1-1; D uncertain. V shed 5 bases and J shed 0 bases, with 10 bases lying between them. The CDR3 length is 14 residues. Germline values: CDR1 SGHTA, CDR2 FQGNSA. CDR3 sequence reads: CASSVGSVNTEAFF. DNA of the CDR3: TGTGCCAGCAGCGTAGGGTCGGTGAACACTGAAGCTTTCTTT.

This clone showed up just a few times. The V call is TRBV6-6, the J call TRBJ2-7; weak D call: TRBD2 (6 bases). V was shortened by 1 base and J by 5 bases, with 12 bases between the two germline ends. The CDR3 runs to 14 residues. Germline CDR1 reads MNHNY; CDR2 reads SVGAGI (reference sequence). CDR3 DNA: TGTGCCAGCAGTTACTATGGGACTTCGAACGAGCAGTACGTC. Translating gives CASSYYGTSNEQYV.

The chain employs TRBV11-3 and TRBJ2-3, with 9 bases matching TRBD2. CDR3 length: 15 residues. Germline loops: CDR1 SGHNT, CDR2 YENEEA. Trimming cost V 2 bases and J 4 bases; bases outside gene matches: 4. The chain's CDR3 is CASSLIAGVADTQYF. In nucleotides, the CDR3 is TGTGCCAGCAGCTTAATAGCGGGAGTTGCAGATACGCAGTATTTT.

This clone was observed a few times. The rearrangement uses TRBV5-6 and TRBJ2-3, with D hard to call. The V gene's germline CDR1 is SGHDT and CDR2 YYEEEE. This CDR3 is built from 14 residues. Deletions cut 4 bases from V and 2 bases from J, with 11 bases between. The CDR3 reads CASSPRRLTDTQYF. CDR3 nucleotide sequence: TGTGCCAGCAGCCCCCGGCGGCTCACAGATACGCAGTATTTT.

This clone has just a few counts. This chain uses TRBV7-2 with TRBJ2-2, with 12 positions matching TRBD1. After removal of 4 bases from V and 3 bases from J, the junction contained 6 bases not matched to a gene. CDR3 length: 17 residues. Per germline, CDR1 SGHTA and CDR2 FQGNSA. The CDR3 DNA reads TGTGCCAGCAGCTCCGGGACAGGGGGCGCAGACACCGGGGAGCTGTTTTTT. It yields the protein CASSSGTGGADTGELFF.

The V and J genes are TRBV28 and TRBJ1-3; D perhaps matches TRBD1 (5 bases). V was shortened by 6 bases and J by 0 bases, with 18 bases between the two germline ends. The CDR3 is made up of 17 amino acids. Germline V lookup: CDR1 MDHEN, CDR2 SYDVKM. The CDR3 bases are TGTGCCAGCAGAACCGGGACTGGAACAAGCTCTGGAAACACCATATATTTT. Residues: CASRTGTGTSSGNTIYF.

The chain is built from TRBV7-2 and TRBJ2-1, with a tentative D call TRBD2 (6 bases). The CDR3 length is 13 residues. The V end was cut by 6 bases, the J end by 12 bases, with 18 bases between. The V gene's germline CDR1 is SGHTA and CDR2 FQGNSA. CDR3 DNA sequence: TGTGCCAGCAGTTACCTCGGAAGCGGGTTGCAGTTCTTC. Protein sequence: CASSYLGSGLQFF.

This chain connects TRBV10-2 to TRBJ2-5, with TRBD2 matching 9 bases. The CDR3 spans 15 residues. CDR1 is WSHSY and CDR2 is SAAADI in the germline V gene. V lost 4 bases, J lost 3 bases, and 6 bases stayed unmatched. The CDR3 reads CASSGLGLAEETQYF. CDR3 coding DNA: TGCGCCAGCAGTGGCCTGGGACTAGCCGAAGAGACCCAGTACTTC.

This chain links TRBV6-6 with TRBJ2-7; D gene unclear. Trimming took 5 bases from V and 0 from J, leaving 14 bases between them. The CDR3 is 15 amino acids. Germline V gives CDR1 MNHNY, CDR2 SVGAGI (reference sequence). CDR3 DNA: TGTGCCAGCAGTGACGGTACGGCTAGCTCCTACGAGCAGTACGTC. Its protein product is CASSDGTASSYEQYV.

This clone has more than one count but fewer than ten. This chain uses TRBV7-2 with TRBJ2-3, with D maybe TRBD1 (6 bases). The CDR3 is 15 residues long. V dropped 5 bases and J dropped 3 bases, with 15 bases sitting between them. Per the germline V gene, CDR1 is SGHTA and CDR2 is FQGNSA. The CDR3 DNA follows: TGTGCCAGCAGCCCCGACCGGACAGAAACAGATACGCAGTATTTT. Its protein product is CASSPDRTETDTQYF.

V gene TRBV6-1 combines with J gene TRBJ2-4; 7 nucleotides match TRBD2. The CDR3 has 15 residues. With V trimmed by 6 bases and J by 4 bases, 9 bases remained unmatched. Germline CDR1 reads MNHNS; CDR2 reads SASEGT. CDR3 loop: CASSYSGLSKNIQYF. The CDR3 DNA sequence: TGTGCCAGCAGCTATAGCGGGCTGAGTAAAAACATTCAGTACTTC.

The CDR3 DNA follows: TGCGCCAGCAGCTTGGCGTTGGCGGGAGTGGGTGGTGAGCAGTTCTTC. Protein sequence: CASSLALAGVGGEQFF. This chain uses TRBV5-1 with TRBJ2-1, with 7 bases aligning to TRBD2. CDR3 length: 16 residues. V trimming: 0 bases; J trimming: 9 bases; junction bases outside the gene matches: 12. The germline V gene encodes CDR1 SGHRS and CDR2 YFSETQ.

This sequence joins TRBV6-1 and TRBJ2-7; D gene ambiguous. Germline loops: CDR1 MNHNS, CDR2 SASEGT. Trimming took 6 bases from V and 3 from J, leaving 6 bases between them. The CDR3 loop spans 11 amino acids. The CDR3, as DNA: TGTGCCAGCAGCGGTGACTACGAGCAGTACGTC. Residues: CASSGDYEQYV.

This clone was observed a few times. V is TRBV10-2 and J is TRBJ2-1, with 11 nucleotides matching TRBD2. J gave up 7 bases and V 8 bases, and 4 bases lay outside the gene matches. The CDR3 is 13 residues long. Germline V gene sequence: CDR1 WSHSY, CDR2 SAAADI. The CDR3 region is CASLLAGENEQFF. DNA of the CDR3: TGCGCCAGCCTACTAGCGGGAGAGAATGAGCAGTTCTTC.

The chain has TRBV11-3 and TRBJ1-1, with TRBD1 as a possible D gene (6 bases). Trimming took off 0 bases at V and 0 bases at J, with 11 bases between the two ends. This CDR3 is 16 amino acids long. Germline loops: CDR1 SGHNT, CDR2 YENEEA. The CDR3 protein is CASSLDWGQMNTEAFF. The CDR3 coding sequence is TGTGCCAGCAGCTTAGATTGGGGACAAATGAACACTGAAGCTTTCTTT.

The chain has TRBV6-5 and TRBJ2-1; possibly TRBD2 for D (5 bases). The CDR3 has 12 residues. Germline V gives CDR1 MNHEY, CDR2 SVGAGI. V dropped 7 bases and J dropped 6 bases, with 10 bases sitting between them. DNA for the CDR3: TGTGCCAGCACTACTACTAGCAATGAGCAGTTCTTC. Translated, it gives CASTTTSNEQFF.

This clone was seen only a few times. The chain has TRBV21-1 and TRBJ2-7; no DNA check was done on the table's D call, TRBD2. TRBV21-1 is recorded as a pseudogene. This CDR3 has 19 residues. CDR3 nucleotides: TGTGCCAGCAGCACCTTCCCCAGGACTAGCGGGAGTTACCGCTACGAGCAGTACTTC. Amino acid sequence: CASSTFPRTSGSYRYEQYF.

The genes are TRBV27 and TRBJ2-3; D is possibly TRBD1 (6 bases). The germline CDR1 and CDR2 sequences are MNHEY and SMNVEV (reference sequence). Trimming shortened V by 6 bases and J by 0 bases, and 10 bases separated the two germline ends. The length of the CDR3 is 14 residues. For the CDR3, the DNA is TGTGCCAGCAGAGTCAGGGGTAGCACAGATACGCAGTATTTT. Amino acids: CASRVRGSTDTQYF.

The chain joins TRBV19 to TRBJ2-2; tentative D call: TRBD1 (7 bases). Trimming took off 7 bases at V and 0 bases at J, with 15 bases between the two ends. CDR1 and CDR2 (germline): LNHDA, SQIVND (reference sequence). The CDR3 spans 16 residues. The CDR3 reads CASTSRGVTNTGELFF. CDR3 nucleotide sequence: TGTGCCAGTACCTCCAGGGGGGTTACGAACACCGGGGAGCTGTTTTTT.